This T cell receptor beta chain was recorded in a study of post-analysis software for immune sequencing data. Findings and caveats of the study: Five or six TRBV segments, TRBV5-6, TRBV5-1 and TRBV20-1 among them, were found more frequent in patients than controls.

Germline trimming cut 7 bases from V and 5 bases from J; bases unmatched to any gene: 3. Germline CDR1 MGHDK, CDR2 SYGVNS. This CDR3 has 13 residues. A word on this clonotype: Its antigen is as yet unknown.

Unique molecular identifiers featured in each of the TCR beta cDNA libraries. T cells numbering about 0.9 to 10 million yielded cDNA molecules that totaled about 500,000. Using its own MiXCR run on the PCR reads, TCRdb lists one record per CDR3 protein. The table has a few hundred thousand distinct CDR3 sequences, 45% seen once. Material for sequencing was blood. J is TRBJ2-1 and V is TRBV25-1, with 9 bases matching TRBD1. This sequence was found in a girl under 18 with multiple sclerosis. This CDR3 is CASNRDRDNEQFF. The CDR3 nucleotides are TGTGCCAGCAATAGGGACAGGGACAATGAGCAGTTCTTC.